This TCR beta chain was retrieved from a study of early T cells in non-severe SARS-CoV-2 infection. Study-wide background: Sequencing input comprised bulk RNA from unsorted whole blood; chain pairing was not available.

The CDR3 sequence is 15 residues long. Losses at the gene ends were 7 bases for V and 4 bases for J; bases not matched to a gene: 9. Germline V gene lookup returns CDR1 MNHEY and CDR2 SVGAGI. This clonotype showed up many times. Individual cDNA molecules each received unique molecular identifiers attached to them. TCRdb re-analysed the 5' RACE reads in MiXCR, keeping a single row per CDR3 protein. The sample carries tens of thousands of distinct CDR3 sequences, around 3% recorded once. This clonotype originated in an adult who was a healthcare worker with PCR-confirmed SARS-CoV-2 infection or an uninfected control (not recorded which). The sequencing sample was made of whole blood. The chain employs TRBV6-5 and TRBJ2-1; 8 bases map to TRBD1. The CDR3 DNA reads TGTGCCAGCAAAATGGACAGGGTGGATTACAATGAGCAGTTCTTC. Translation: CASKMDRVDYNEQFF.